The sequence of this T cell receptor beta chain was determined in a study of blood T cell repertoires in COVID-19. Repertoires were generated with immunoSEQ multiplex PCR, while TCRdb's copy carries only in-frame clones and drops some. The sample has approximately 40,000 clones, about four fifths seen once. Germline V gene data show CDR1 as SEHNR and CDR2 as FQNEAQ (reference sequence). This CDR3 region has 13 residues. The ends were cut back, 4 bases at V and 1 base at J, with 7 bases in the middle. Sample: peripheral blood. This TCR came from a woman aged 55-75 years with acute or convalescent COVID-19. The chain links TRBV7-9 to TRBJ1-1; D is undetermined. In DNA form, the CDR3 reads TGTGCCAGCAGCTATGCGGGGAACACTGAAGCTTTCTTT. Its protein is CASSYAGNTEAFF.